This T cell receptor beta chain came from a study of CD8 T cells in Susac syndrome. After extraction with the RNeasy kit, about 0.5 to 1 ug of the RNA was reverse transcribed using random hexamers. TCRdb re-called the immunoSEQ multiplex PCR reads through MiXCR, storing one row per CDR3 protein. The table includes about 200,000 distinct CDR3 sequences, nearly 97% detected once. J gave up 0 bases and V 3 bases, and 3 bases lay outside the gene matches. This CDR3 has 16 amino acids. From germline, CDR1 is DFQATT and CDR2 SNEGSKA (reference sequence). The TCR comes from a human donor with multiple sclerosis. V usage is TRBV20-1 and J usage is TRBJ1-6; TRBD1 matches 9 bases. Material: CD4+ T cells from PBMCs. DNA of the CDR3: TGCAGTGCTAGGAGGGACAGGGTCTCCTATAATTCACCCCTCCACTTT. It codes for CSARRDRVSYNSPLHF.